This is a list of T cell receptor beta chains from one sample in a study of blood T cell repertoires in COVID-19. Sequencing used immunoSEQ multiplex PCR; TCRdb keeps in-frame clones, though not all of them. The repertoire consists of a few hundred thousand clones, with 70% to 90% occurring once and the leading ten covering about 3%. The sample consisted of peripheral blood. These receptors were collected from a woman in her twenties or thirties with active or convalescent COVID-19. CDR3s include the opening cysteine and the closing phenylalanine or tryptophan. The D gene is left open where the match is weak. Not every row has a clone size; where given, it reads once, few, many or a size class.

TRBJ2-5	-	few	TRBV7-9	CASSPRTTFQETQYF	TGTGCCAGCAGCCCTAGGACTACCTTCCAAGAGACCCAGTACTTC
TRBJ2-5	-	-	TRBV5-1	CASKGGAETQYF	TGCGCCAGCAAGGGCGGGGCGGAGACCCAGTACTTC
TRBJ1-4	TRBD1	-	TRBV7-9	CASSKVTGKNEKLFF	TGTGCCAGCAGCAAGGTGACAGGGAAAAATGAAAAACTGTTTTTT
TRBJ1-3	-	-	TRBV18	CASSPLPKGGTGNTIYF	TGTGCCAGCTCACCACTCCCTAAAGGGGGAACAGGAAACACCATATATTTT
TRBJ1-2	-	-	TRBV6-1	CASGLAGYDGYTF	TGTGCCAGCGGTCTAGCGGGGTACGATGGCTACACCTTC
TRBJ1-2	TRBD1	-	TRBV9	CASTPGGYGYTF	TGTGCCAGCACGCCAGGGGGCTATGGCTACACCTTC
TRBJ1-2	-	-	TRBV10-2	CASSMLTGISGYTF	TGCGCCAGCAGTATGCTTACAGGGATAAGCGGCTACACCTTC
TRBJ2-2	TRBD2	few	TRBV5-6	CASSLGPGGGAGGELFF	TGTGCCAGCAGCTTGGGCCCTGGCGGGGGGGCCGGCGGGGAGCTGTTTTTT
TRBJ1-6	-	once	TRBV21-1	CASSKDKHNNSPLHF	TGTGCCAGCAGCAAAGACAAACATAATAATTCACCCCTCCACTTT
TRBJ1-3	-	-	TRBV14	CASSRAQGSLGNTIYF	TGTGCCAGCAGCCGTGCCCAGGGGTCGCTCGGAAACACCATATATTTT
TRBJ2-5	-	few	TRBV4-2	CASSQDGAETQYF	TGTGCCAGCAGCCAAGATGGGGCAGAGACCCAGTACTTC
TRBJ2-5	-	-	TRBV6-5	CASRGYRAETQYF	TGTGCCAGCAGGGGATACAGGGCAGAGACCCAGTACTTC
TRBJ2-2	-	-	TRBV5-1	CASSLTSPQGELFF	TGCGCCAGCAGCTTAACCAGCCCACAGGGGGAGCTGTTTTTT
TRBJ2-2	TRBD2	-	TRBV4-3	CASSQEAAGGPGELFF	TGCGCCAGCAGCCAGGAAGCAGCGGGGGGGCCCGGGGAGCTGTTTTTT
TRBJ2-3	-	-	TRBV7-2	CASSEAWVTDTQYF	TGTGCCAGCAGCGAGGCTTGGGTAACAGATACGCAGTATTTT
TRBJ1-1	TRBD1	few	TRBV5-1	CASSLQGQDGLTEAFF	TGCGCCAGCAGCTTGCAAGGACAGGACGGACTCACTGAAGCTTTCTTT
TRBJ2-7	-	-	TRBV5-6	CASSLGAYEQYF	TGTGCCAGCAGCTTGGGGGCGTACGAGCAGTACTTC
TRBJ1-3	TRBD1	-	TRBV7-2	CASSPQGWGNTIYF	TGTGCCAGCAGCCCACAGGGGTGGGGAAACACCATATATTTT
TRBJ2-1	-	once	TRBV30	CAWRTNNINEQFF	TGTGCCTGGAGGACAAATAATATCAATGAGCAGTTCTTC
TRBJ1-1	TRBD1	-	TRBV7-9	CASSAGTGVLTEAFF	TGTGCCAGCAGCGCCGGGACAGGGGTATTGACTGAAGCTTTCTTT
TRBJ2-5	-	many	TRBV7-9	CASSSTSLGETQYF	TGTGCCAGCAGCTCGACCTCACTCGGGGAGACCCAGTACTTC
TRBJ1-2	TRBD1	few	TRBV6-2/TRBV6-3	CASSLPGQIGYTF	TGTGCCAGCAGCTTACCGGGACAGATTGGCTACACCTTC
TRBJ1-3	-	-	TRBV9	CASSPRDGNTIYF	TGTGCCAGCAGCCCCCGAGATGGAAACACCATATATTTT
TRBJ1-2	-	-	TRBV25-1	CASSEQGINYGYTF	TGTGCCAGCAGTGAACAGGGTATTAACTATGGCTACACCTTC